This T cell receptor beta chain was found in a study of beta chain features in type 1 diabetes. In the study overall: All samples yielded some 100,000,000 examined sorted cells. Overall study results and limits: Moderate yet significant TCRB CDR3 shortening was seen in Type 1 diabetes patients in all four CD4+ subsets.

About this clone: No antigen is known for it.

The CDR3 contains 14 residues. V dropped 3 bases and J dropped 1 base, with 9 bases sitting between them. In germline, CDR1 is MNHNS, CDR2 SASEGT. CD45RO/CCR7/CD25/CD127/CD95/CD27 staining was used to isolate CD4+ naive, central memory, regulatory and stem cell-like memory cells by sorting. The whole isolated RNA underwent reverse transcription, so sequencing captured expressed TCRB transcripts. The assay was immunoSEQ multiplex PCR, and TCRdb's table has in-frame clones only and misses some. The sample contains roughly 240,000 clones, around 14% of which appear only once. This receptor was obtained from a woman aged 40 to 50 in good health. This sequence joins TRBV6-1 and TRBJ1-1; TRBD1 might be the D (5 bases). Sequencing was carried out using naive CD4+ T cells from blood. The CDR3: CASSDGTANTEAFF. DNA for the CDR3: TGTGCCAGCAGTGACGGGACTGCGAACACTGAAGCTTTCTTT.